This T cell receptor beta chain was identified in a study of blood T cell repertoires in COVID-19. TCRdb's table, derived via immunoSEQ multiplex PCR, lists solely in-frame clones and lacks some. Here the sample spans around 110,000 clones, about 82% being singletons. V was pared by 4 bases and J by 5 bases, with 10 bases between. This CDR3 spans 13 amino acids. Germline assignment: CDR1 SGHAT and CDR2 FQNNGV. The V gene is TRBV11-2, the J gene TRBJ2-3; a weak D match, TRBD2 (6 bases). This TCR derives from a man at least 80 years old with COVID-19, enrolled during active disease. The sample taken for sequencing was peripheral blood. CDR3 DNA sequence: TGTGCCAGCAGCTCGGGACTGAGAGATACGCAGTATTTT. Protein: CASSSGLRDTQYF.